The clone carrying this T cell receptor (beta chain) was observed a handful of times. Its antigen is as yet unknown. The data stem from a study of human T cells and chemical hapten exposure. Overall study results and limits: Sensitization with DPC brought no change to TCRs above 1 in 1000 in frequency. It was expanded TCRs that formed significantly more large CDR3 similarity clusters than controls did.

As for time point: patch test 1, 2 weeks after DPC sensitization. The treatment was: therapeutic diphenylcyclopropenone sensitization with weekly scalp DPC. Researchers extracted total RNA from unfractionated whole blood. Unique molecular identifiers were attached to individual cDNA molecules within the library. In TCRdb, the RACE reads were re-called with MiXCR into one record per CDR3 protein. Of fewer than 500,000 distinct CDR3 sequences listed, around 4.8% are singletons. The CDR3 sequence is 17 residues long. Trimming took 3 bases from V and 1 from J, leaving 13 bases between them. Germline CDR1 and CDR2: MNHEY and SMNVEV (reference sequence).

The chain uses TRBV27 and TRBJ1-6; weak D call: TRBD1 (5 bases). The specimen comprised whole blood, sampled in connection with sensitization to the hapten diphenylcyclopropenone (DPC). The receptor's source is a woman in her forties or fifties with alopecia areata. Some clones in this sample may be carry-over from other donors' samples. Here the CDR3 reads CASSLYLQGSYNSPLHF. CDR3 nucleotide sequence: TGTGCCAGCAGTTTGTATCTCCAGGGATCCTATAATTCACCCCTCCACTTT.